This TCR beta chain was recorded in a study of neurological immune-mediated disorders. Notes on the study in general: The multiple sclerosis repertoire cluster had no clinical or MRI feature associated with it. According to phylogenetic grouping, one related-CDR3 cluster, a possible signature, contained the repertoires of 18 of 34 multiple sclerosis patients.

Of note for this clonotype: What it binds is not known.

The authors made cDNA by 5'RACE with 10-nucleotide random UMIs. One entry per CDR3 protein, called by TCRdb with MiXCR from the 5' RACE reads. The sample lists 45,000 to 60,000 distinct CDR3 sequences, around 2.3% occurring once. Looked up from germline, CDR1 is LNHDA and CDR2 is SQIVND (reference sequence). The germline V and J ends were trimmed by 7 bases and 6 bases, with 13 bases remaining between them. The CDR3 consists of 13 residues. The chain recombines TRBV19 with TRBJ1-5; D call uncertain. What was sequenced was PBMCs. This sequence was found in a man aged 45-65 years with multiple sclerosis. This CDR3 is CASMEKRGQPQHF. The CDR3 DNA is TGTGCCAGTATGGAAAAGCGCGGTCAGCCCCAGCATTTT.